This TCR beta chain was observed in a study of blood T cell repertoires in COVID-19 (TCRdb year 2020). As for the study more broadly: Samples covering the acute and convalescent phases of COVID-19 were provided by collaborators in the United States, Italy and Spain. The material from the prospective study consisted of cDNA or gDNA derived from T cells, B-cell-depleted T cells, or PBMCs. Deeply sampled blood TCRbeta repertoires from subjects exposed to, actively infected with, or recovered from COVID-19 were included in the dataset. The repertoires were released in a freely available public database intended as a resource for research on the immune response to SARS-CoV-2. Samples came from the ongoing ImmuneRACE study (first 160 participants) plus 1,254 subjects from 6 global collaborators. Nearly every sample came with metadata listing a de-identified subject ID, COVID-19 status, age in years and sex. Where available, HLA class I and class II types were obtained from metadata supplied by the sample provider rather than from assay-based typing.

What the work shows at the level of the full study, not this receptor alone: The amount of clinical and demographic metadata varied by source and participant and was provided uncurated.

This clone was found a few times. Its binding antigen is unknown. Base qualities were left out, and no much larger clone turns up one base away. The collaborating institutions used their own protocols to collect whole blood in K2EDTA tubes. For TCRbeta analysis, collaborators shipped samples in one of three forms: frozen whole blood, isolated PBMCs, or DNA extracted from either of those sample types. The immunoSEQ Assay, a bias-controlled multiplex PCR, was used to amplify TCRbeta CDR3 regions from genomic DNA. The authors' pipeline ran thus. Nucleated cell counts per sample were estimated from amplification of reference gene primers within the assay. To quantify the absolute abundance of each unique TCRbeta CDR3 rearrangement, sequence reads were collapsed and filtered. Productive Simpson clonality was computed per sample as the square root of Simpson's diversity index over productive rearrangements. TCRdb limited this immuneACCESS table to in-frame rearrangements with V and J called. A share of clones is missing; checked studies link under half to unresolved V genes, and the rest is unexplained. The V and J calls and clone size come from that table; D and trimming were worked out from the DNA. The sample yields 180,000 or so clones; about 88% were counted once. The ten most abundant clones make up 4.9% of the sample.

Sequenced sample: peripheral blood. The TCR sequence derives from a woman older than 75 with acute or convalescent COVID-19.

In nucleotides, the sequence is TGTGCCACCAGCAGAGATCGGGGACAGGGAGGGACGTATAGCAATCAGCCCCAGCATTTT. Its protein is CATSRDRGQGGTYSNQPQHF. Rearrangement joined TRBV15 to TRBJ1-5, and 9 junction bases match TRBD1. Looking up the germline V gene (reference sequence) yields CDR1 LNHNV and CDR2 YYDKDF. Here V drops 0 bases and J drops 0 bases, and the junction holds 12 bases not matched to any gene. The CDR3 spans 20 residues, from the cysteine through the phenylalanine. Left in the record is the CDR3 DNA by itself, 60 bases read in frame from the first base.